This T cell receptor beta chain comes out of a study of blood T cell repertoires in COVID-19. Original handling: Nucleated cell counts were estimated from reference gene primer amplification. Some clones are missing from TCRdb's copy, which holds only in-frame ones; the method was immunoSEQ multiplex PCR. From that table come the V and J calls and clone size; the DNA was used to work out D and trimming. The sample consists of some 270,000 clones, 80% to 90% of them appearing once. The CDR3 has 19 amino acids. Unmatched junction bases numbered 12, after V lost 3 bases and J lost 4 bases. Germline V gene sequence: CDR1 MNHEY, CDR2 SMNVEV (reference sequence).

The V gene is TRBV27, the J gene TRBJ2-1; TRBD2 agrees at 13 bases. Sequencing was performed on peripheral blood. The sequence was collected from a man aged 25-45 years with acute or convalescent COVID-19. CDR3 in DNA: TGTGCCAGCAGTTTTCCGGGACTAGCGGGACAAAGGGGTTACAATGAGCAGTTCTTC. Amino acid sequence: CASSFPGLAGQRGYNEQFF.